Below are 7 T cell receptor beta chains sequenced from a single sample in a study of CD8+CD57+ T cells in acquired aplastic anemia. Genomic DNA, serving as template, underwent TCR beta VDJ and CDR3 profiling. TCRdb analysed the reads with MiXCR anew, one entry per CDR3 protein. The sample shows around 150,000 distinct CDR3 sequences, 35% to 55% of them seen only once. The sample consisted of sorted CD4+, CD8+, or CD8+CD57+ T cells (not recorded which) from PBMCs. The receptors shown here come from a human donor in good health.

At least ten counts were recorded for this clonotype. This rearrangement joins TRBV3-1 to TRBJ1-6; the D gene is possibly TRBD1 (5 bases). Germline assignment: CDR1 LGHDT and CDR2 YNNKEL (reference sequence). This CDR3 has 14 residues. V lost 1 base and J lost 10, with 11 bases in between. The DNA for the CDR3 is TGTGCCAGCAGCCAAGCCCAGGGTAGGTCACCCCTCCACTTT. Translating it yields CASSQAQGRSPLHF.

The chain has TRBV3-1 and TRBJ2-2; no clear D gene. The CDR3 consists of 13 residues. Germline lookup yields CDR1 LGHDT and CDR2 YNNKEL (reference sequence). The V end was cut by 0 bases, the J end by 5 bases, with 4 bases between. The CDR3 DNA reads as TGTGCCAGCAGCCAAGAGGGTACCGGGGAGCTGTTTTTT. Translation: CASSQEGTGELFF.

V usage is TRBV19 and J usage is TRBJ1-1; 7 nucleotides line up with TRBD1. With 1 base clipped from V and 5 bases from J, the junction kept 4 bases outside the gene matches. The CDR3 contains 14 residues. Germline V gives CDR1 LNHDA, CDR2 SQIVND (reference sequence). In DNA form, the CDR3 reads TGTGCCAGTAGTATAGCAGGGGGTAAAACTGAAGCTTTCTTT. Translated, it gives CASSIAGGKTEAFF.

This clonotype was observed many times. The chain has TRBV12-3 or TRBV12-4 and TRBJ2-1; 9 nucleotides line up with TRBD1. The CDR3 runs 15 residues. V was pared by 6 bases and J by 3 bases, with 6 bases of the junction left unmatched. In nucleotides, the CDR3 is TGTGCCAGCAGACCCGGGACAGGGCACTACAATGAGCAGTTCTTC. Translating it yields CASRPGTGHYNEQFF.

This clonotype was seen once. The chain joins TRBV5-1 to TRBJ2-5; D is unresolved. CDR3 length equals 14 residues. V lost 7 bases, J lost 0 bases, and 13 bases lay in between. CDR1 is SGHRS and CDR2 is YFSETQ in the germline V gene. The CDR3 DNA is TGCGCCAGCTTCCCCGGTAGTTACCAAGAGACCCAGTACTTC. Its protein is CASFPGSYQETQYF.

This clonotype was counted at least ten times. The gene calls are TRBV20-1 and TRBJ1-2; no reliable D call. This CDR3 has 13 residues. Trimming removed 3 bases at V and 2 bases at J, with 10 bases between. Germline V gives CDR1 DFQATT, CDR2 SNEGSKA (reference sequence). The CDR3 sequence: CSARRMGNYGYTF. CDR3 nucleotide sequence: TGCAGTGCTAGGAGGATGGGAAACTATGGCTACACCTTC.

The chain is built from TRBV29-1 and TRBJ1-6, with D possibly being TRBD1 (5 bases). V was cut by 6 bases and J by 7 bases, with 16 bases left in between. The germline gives CDR1 SQVTM, CDR2 ANQGSEA. This CDR3 comprises 14 residues. CDR3 loop: CSVYDPGTNSPLHF. The CDR3 DNA is TGCAGCGTCTACGATCCAGGGACGAATTCACCCCTCCACTTT.